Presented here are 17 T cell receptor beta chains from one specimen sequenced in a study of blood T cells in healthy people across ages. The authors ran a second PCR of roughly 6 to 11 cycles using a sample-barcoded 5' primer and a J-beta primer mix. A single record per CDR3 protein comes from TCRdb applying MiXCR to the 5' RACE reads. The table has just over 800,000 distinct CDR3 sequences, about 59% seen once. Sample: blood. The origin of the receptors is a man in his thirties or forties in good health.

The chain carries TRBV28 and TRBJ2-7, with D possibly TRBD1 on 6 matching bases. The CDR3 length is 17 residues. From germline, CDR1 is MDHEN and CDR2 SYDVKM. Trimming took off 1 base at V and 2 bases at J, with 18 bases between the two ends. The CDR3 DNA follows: TGTGCCAGCAGTTTATTAGGGTACAGGGATCAAGCCTACGAGCAGTACTTC. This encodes CASSLLGYRDQAYEQYF.

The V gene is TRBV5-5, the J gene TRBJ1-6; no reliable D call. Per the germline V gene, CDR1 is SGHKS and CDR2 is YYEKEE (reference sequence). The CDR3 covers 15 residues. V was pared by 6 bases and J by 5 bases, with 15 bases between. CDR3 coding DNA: TGTGCCAGCATCCCAGCTGAAGCGCATAATTCACCCCTCCACTTT. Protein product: CASIPAEAHNSPLHF.

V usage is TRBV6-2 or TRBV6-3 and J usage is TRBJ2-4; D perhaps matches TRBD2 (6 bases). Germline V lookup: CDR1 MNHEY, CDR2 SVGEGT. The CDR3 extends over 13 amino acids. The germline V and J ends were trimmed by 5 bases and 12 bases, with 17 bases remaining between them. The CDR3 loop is CASSHIGRETQYF. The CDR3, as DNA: TGTGCCAGCAGTCACATCGGACGGGAGACTCAGTACTTC.

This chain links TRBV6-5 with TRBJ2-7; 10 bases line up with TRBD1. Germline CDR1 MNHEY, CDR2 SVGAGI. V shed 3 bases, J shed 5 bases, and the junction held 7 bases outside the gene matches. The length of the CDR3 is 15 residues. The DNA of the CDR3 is TGTGCCAGCAGTTATTCCCCGGGACAGGGGAACGAGCAGTACTTC. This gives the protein CASSYSPGQGNEQYF.

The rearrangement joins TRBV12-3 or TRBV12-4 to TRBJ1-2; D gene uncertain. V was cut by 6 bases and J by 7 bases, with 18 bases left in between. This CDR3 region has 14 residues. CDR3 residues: CASSLGLDGPGYTF. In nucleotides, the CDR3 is TGTGCCAGCAGCCTTGGTTTGGACGGGCCTGGCTACACCTTC.

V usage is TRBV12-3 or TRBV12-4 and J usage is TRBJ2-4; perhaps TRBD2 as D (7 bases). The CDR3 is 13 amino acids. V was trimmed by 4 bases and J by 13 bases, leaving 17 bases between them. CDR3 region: CASSCGQGREQYF. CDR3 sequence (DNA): TGTGCCAGCAGTTGTGGGCAGGGGCGGGAGCAGTACTTC.

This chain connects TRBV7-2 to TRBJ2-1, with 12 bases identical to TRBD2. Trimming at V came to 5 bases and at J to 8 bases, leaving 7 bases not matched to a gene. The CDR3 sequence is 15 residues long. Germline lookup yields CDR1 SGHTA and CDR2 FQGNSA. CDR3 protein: CASSPSGGAWDEQFF. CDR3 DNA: TGTGCCAGCAGCCCTAGCGGGGGGGCATGGGATGAGCAGTTCTTC.

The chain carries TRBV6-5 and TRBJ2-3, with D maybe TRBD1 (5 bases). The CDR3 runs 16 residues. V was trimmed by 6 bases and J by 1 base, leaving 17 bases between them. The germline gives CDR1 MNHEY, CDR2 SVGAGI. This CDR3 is CASRPVRVRGTDTQYF. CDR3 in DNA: TGTGCCAGCAGGCCTGTGCGTGTCAGGGGCACAGATACGCAGTATTTT.

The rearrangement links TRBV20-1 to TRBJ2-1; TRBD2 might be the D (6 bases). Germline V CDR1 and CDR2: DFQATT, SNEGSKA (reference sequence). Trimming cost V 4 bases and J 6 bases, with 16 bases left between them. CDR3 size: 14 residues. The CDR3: CSANRGSGSNEQFF. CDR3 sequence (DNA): TGCAGTGCTAATCGGGGTAGCGGATCCAATGAGCAGTTCTTC.

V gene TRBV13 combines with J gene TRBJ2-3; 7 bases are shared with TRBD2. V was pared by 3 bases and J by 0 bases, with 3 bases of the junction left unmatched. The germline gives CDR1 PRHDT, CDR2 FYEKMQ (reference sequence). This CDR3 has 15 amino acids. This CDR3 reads CASSFSGESTDTQYF. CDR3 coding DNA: TGTGCCAGCAGCTTCAGCGGGGAGAGCACAGATACGCAGTATTTT.

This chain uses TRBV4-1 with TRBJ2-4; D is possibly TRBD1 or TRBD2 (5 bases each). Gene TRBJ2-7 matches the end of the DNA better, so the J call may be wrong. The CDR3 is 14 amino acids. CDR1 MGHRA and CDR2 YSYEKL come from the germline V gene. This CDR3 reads CASSAPGRTYEQYF. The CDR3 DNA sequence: TGCGCCAGCAGCGCCCCGGGACGGACGTACGAGCAGTACTTC.

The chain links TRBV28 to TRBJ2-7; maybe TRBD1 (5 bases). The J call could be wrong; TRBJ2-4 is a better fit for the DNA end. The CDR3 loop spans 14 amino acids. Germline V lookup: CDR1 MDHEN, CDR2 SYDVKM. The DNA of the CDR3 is TGTGCCAGCAGAGGAACCCCAGGGTCGCACATTCAGTACTTC. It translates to CASRGTPGSHIQYF.

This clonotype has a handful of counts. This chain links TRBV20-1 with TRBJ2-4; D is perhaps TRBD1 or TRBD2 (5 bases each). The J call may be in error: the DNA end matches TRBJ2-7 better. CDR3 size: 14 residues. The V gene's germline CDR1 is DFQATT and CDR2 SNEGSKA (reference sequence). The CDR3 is CSAPRGSDYYEQYF. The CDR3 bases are TGCAGTGCCCCTCGGGGCAGCGATTACTACGAGCAGTACTTC.

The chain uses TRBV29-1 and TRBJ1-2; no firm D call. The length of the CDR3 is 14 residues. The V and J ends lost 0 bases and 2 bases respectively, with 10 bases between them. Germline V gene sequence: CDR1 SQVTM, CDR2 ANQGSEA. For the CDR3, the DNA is TGCAGCGTTGAAGACTTGCCAAACAACTATGGCTACACCTTC. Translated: CSVEDLPNNYGYTF.

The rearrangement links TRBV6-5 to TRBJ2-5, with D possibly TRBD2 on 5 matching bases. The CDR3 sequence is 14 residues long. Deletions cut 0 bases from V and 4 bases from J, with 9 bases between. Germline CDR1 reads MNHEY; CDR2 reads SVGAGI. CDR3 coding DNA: TGTGCCAGCAGTTACTCGGGAGAGGGAGAGACCCAGTACTTC. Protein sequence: CASSYSGEGETQYF.

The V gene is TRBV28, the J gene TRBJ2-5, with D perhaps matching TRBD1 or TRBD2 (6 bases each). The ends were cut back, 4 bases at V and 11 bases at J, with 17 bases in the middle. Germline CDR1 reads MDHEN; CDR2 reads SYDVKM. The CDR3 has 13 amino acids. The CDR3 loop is CASSSWGANEQYF. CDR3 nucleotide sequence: TGTGCCAGCAGTTCCTGGGGGGCCAATGAGCAGTACTTC.

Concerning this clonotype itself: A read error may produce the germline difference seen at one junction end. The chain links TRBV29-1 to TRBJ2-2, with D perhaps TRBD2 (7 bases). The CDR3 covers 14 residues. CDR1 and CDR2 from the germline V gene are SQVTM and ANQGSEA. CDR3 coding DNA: TGCAGCGCCGCCGGGGGGCAGTACACCAGGGAGCTGTTTTTT. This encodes CSAAGGQYTRELFF.